Below are 3 T cell receptor beta chains sequenced from a single sample in a study of blood T cells in healthy people across ages. A second PCR, run for roughly 7 to 12 cycles, used a sample-barcoded 5' primer plus a J-beta primer mix. MiXCR, run by TCRdb on the 5' RACE reads, gives a single entry per CDR3 protein. The sample has about a million distinct CDR3 sequences; 35% to 40% are singletons. Material: blood. These receptors all stem from a man aged 18 to 29 in good health.

This clonotype was observed a handful of times. This rearrangement joins TRBV9 to TRBJ2-1; 7 nucleotides agree with TRBD1. Trimming cost V 2 bases and J 5 bases; bases outside gene matches: 4. The CDR3 length is 14 residues. Germline-derived CDR1 and CDR2 are SGDLS and YYNGEE. DNA for the CDR3: TGTGCCAGCAGCGTGAGTACAGGGGACAATGAGCAGTTCTTC. This encodes CASSVSTGDNEQFF.

The chain employs TRBV5-1 and TRBJ2-3; tentative D call: TRBD1 (5 bases). The CDR3 runs to 14 residues. The V gene's germline CDR1 is SGHRS and CDR2 YFSETQ. Trimming took off 3 bases at V and 2 bases at J, with 10 bases between the two ends. CDR3 DNA: TGCGCCAGCAGCTCAGGGTCACACACAGATACGCAGTATTTT. This gives the protein CASSSGSHTDTQYF.

This clonotype turned up a few times. The rearrangement links TRBV20-1 to TRBJ2-1, with D possibly matching TRBD2 (7 bases). The CDR3 sequence is 16 residues long. Trimming cost V 2 bases and J 4 bases, with 18 bases left between them. Germline CDR1 is DFQATT and CDR2 is SNEGSKA (reference sequence). CDR3 amino acids: CSARPVRGARYNEQFF. In nucleotides, the CDR3 is TGCAGTGCTAGACCCGTACGGGGGGCCCGATACAATGAGCAGTTCTTC.